The T cell receptor (beta chain) described here comes from a study of identical twins. The CDR3 loop spans 12 amino acids. Germline V gene sequence: CDR1 DFQATT, CDR2 SNEGSKA (reference sequence). The V end was cut by 0 bases, the J end by 6 bases, with 6 bases between. Every sampled donor was Caucasian and healthy. TCRdb reprocessed the 5' RACE reads via MiXCR and lists one record per CDR3 protein. The sample has some 500,000 distinct CDR3 sequences, approximately 9.6% seen once. Points from the study as a whole: Memory repertoires lacked the insertion deficit that abundant cord blood beta clonotypes showed. Alpha sequences out of frame and shared by twins had excess low generation probability. Analyses of zero insertions could be partly confounded by invariant MAIT and iNKT cells.

This clonotype was observed at least ten times. What it binds is not known. The sample also formed part of further work on yellow fever vaccine responses in identical twins.

The receptor's source is a woman aged 18-35 years in good health. The rearrangement joins TRBV20-1 to TRBJ1-5; D ambiguous. Sequencing was done on a sample of PBMCs. CDR3 in DNA: TGCAGTGCTAGAGATAGGAGTCAGCCCCAGCATTTT. It translates to CSARDRSQPQHF.